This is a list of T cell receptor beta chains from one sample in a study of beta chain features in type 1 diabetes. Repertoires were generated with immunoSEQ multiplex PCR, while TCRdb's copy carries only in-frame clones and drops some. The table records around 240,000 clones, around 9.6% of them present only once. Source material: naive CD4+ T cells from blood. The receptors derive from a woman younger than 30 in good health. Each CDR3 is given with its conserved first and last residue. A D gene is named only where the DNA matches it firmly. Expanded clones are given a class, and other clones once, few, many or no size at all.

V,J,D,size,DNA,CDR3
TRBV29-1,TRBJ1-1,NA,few,TGCAGCGTTGAAGATTTGGGGGGAGAGGTCGCTTTCTTT,CSVEDLGGEVAFF
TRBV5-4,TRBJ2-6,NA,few,TGTGCCAGCAGCTTACGGCAGGGGAAAATCGGGGCCAACGTCCTGACTTTC,CASSLRQGKIGANVLTF
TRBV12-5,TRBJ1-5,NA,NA,TGTGCTAGTGGTTTACACCCGGGTTGGGGCAATCAGCCCCAGCATTTT,CASGLHPGWGNQPQHF
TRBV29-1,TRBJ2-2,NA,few,TGCAGCGTTCCGGTCGAACCAGGGCACACCGGGGAGCTGTTTTTT,CSVPVEPGHTGELFF
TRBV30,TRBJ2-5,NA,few,TGTGCCTGGAGTAGGGGGGGGTTTAGCGAGACCCAGTACTTC,CAWSRGGFSETQYF
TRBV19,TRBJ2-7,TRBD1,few,TGTGCCAGTAGTATGGCAGGGACAGGGGTCCAGCAGTACTTC,CASSMAGTGVQQYF
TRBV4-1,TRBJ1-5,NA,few,TGCGCCAGCAGCCAAGATCGGGGAGATAGCAATCAGCCCCAGCATTTT,CASSQDRGDSNQPQHF
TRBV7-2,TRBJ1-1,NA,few,TGTGCCAGCAGCTTCTCGATACAGGGATCTGAAGCTTTCTTT,CASSFSIQGSEAFF
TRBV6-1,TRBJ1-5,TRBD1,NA,TGTGCCAGCAGCCAGGGGGACGGTCAGCCCCAGCATTTT,CASSQGDGQPQHF
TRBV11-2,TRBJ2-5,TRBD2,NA,TGTGCCAGCAGCTTACCGGGTCTACTAGCGGGGGCGGAAGAGACCCAGTACTTC,CASSLPGLLAGAEETQYF
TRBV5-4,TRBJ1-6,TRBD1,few,TGTGCCAGCAGCCGCACCCCTAGAGGACAGGGGGCATCCTATAATTCACCCCTCCACTTT,CASSRTPRGQGASYNSPLHF
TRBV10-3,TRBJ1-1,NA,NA,TGCGCGACGGCGGTGAACACTGAAGCTTTCTTT,CATAVNTEAFF
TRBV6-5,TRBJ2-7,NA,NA,TGTGCCAGCAGTTCAGGGGACCCACGGCGATCCTACGAGCAGTACTTC,CASSSGDPRRSYEQYF
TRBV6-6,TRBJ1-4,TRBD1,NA,TGTGCCAGCAGCGTAGACAGGGGAATTGAAAAACTGTTTTTT,CASSVDRGIEKLFF
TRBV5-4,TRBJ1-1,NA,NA,TGTGCCAGCAGCTTTGGCGGCAGGGCTCAATCTGAAGCTTTCTTT,CASSFGGRAQSEAFF
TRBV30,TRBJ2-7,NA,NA,TGTGCCTGGAGTACGGACTCAGGGGCCCGCGAGCAGTACTTC,CAWSTDSGAREQYF
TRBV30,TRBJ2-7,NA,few,TGTGCCTGGAGTAAAGGGGCCTTATTCTACGAGCAGTACTTC,CAWSKGALFYEQYF
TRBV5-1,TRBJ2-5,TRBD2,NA,TGCGCCAGCAGCTTAACAGCGGGAGGGGAGACCCAGTACTTC,CASSLTAGGETQYF
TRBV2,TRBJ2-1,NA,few,TGTGCCAACTTACTCAACAATGAGCAGTTCTTC,CANLLNNEQFF
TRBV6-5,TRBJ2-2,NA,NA,TGTGCCAGCAGTTACTCAGGACAGTCGAACACCGGGGAGCTGTTTTTT,CASSYSGQSNTGELFF
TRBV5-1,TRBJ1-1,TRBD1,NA,TGCGCCAGCAGCTGGGGACAGGGAAACACTGAAGCTTTCTTT,CASSWGQGNTEAFF
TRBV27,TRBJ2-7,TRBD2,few,TGTGCCAGCAGAGCTAGCGGGAGTTACGAGCAGTACTTC,CASRASGSYEQYF
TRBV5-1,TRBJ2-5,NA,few,TGCGCCAGCAGCTTGGGTGACAGGAACCAAGAGACCCAGTACTTC,CASSLGDRNQETQYF
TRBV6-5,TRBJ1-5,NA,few,TGTGCCAGCAGTACTGGGGGGACTAATCAGCCCCAGCATTTT,CASSTGGTNQPQHF
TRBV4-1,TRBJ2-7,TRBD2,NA,TGCGCCAGCAGCCAAGATAGCGCTAGCGGGGTTGGGCAGTACTTC,CASSQDSASGVGQYF
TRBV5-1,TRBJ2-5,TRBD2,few,TGCGCCAGCAGCTTCGGGCTAGCGGGGGGCCACAACCAAGAGACCCAGTACTTC,CASSFGLAGGHNQETQYF
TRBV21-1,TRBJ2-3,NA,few,TGTGCCAGCAGCAAAGCGCTTCCCCCCCAGGGGACAGATACGCAGTATTTT,CASSKALPPQGTDTQYF
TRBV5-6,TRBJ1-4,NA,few,TGTGCCAGCACCTTGGATGAATTTCGCGGGCGGGGTAATGAAAAACTGTTTTTT,CASTLDEFRGRGNEKLFF
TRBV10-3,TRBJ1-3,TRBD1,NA,TGTGCCATCAGTGAGTCGGACAGGCACTCTGGAAACACCATATATTTT,CAISESDRHSGNTIYF
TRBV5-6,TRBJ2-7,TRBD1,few,TGTGCCAGCAGATCGACAGGGCGCCACGAGCAGTACTTC,CASRSTGRHEQYF
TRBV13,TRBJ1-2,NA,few,TGTGCCAGCAGCTTCGGTACTGCGGCTGGCTACACCTTC,CASSFGTAAGYTF
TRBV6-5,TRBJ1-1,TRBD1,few,TGTGCCAGCAGGTGGGACAGGGCAAACACTGAAGCTTTCTTT,CASRWDRANTEAFF
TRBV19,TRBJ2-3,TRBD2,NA,TGTGCCAGTAGTTCACGGACTAGCGGGACCACCACAGATACGCAGTATTTT,CASSSRTSGTTTDTQYF
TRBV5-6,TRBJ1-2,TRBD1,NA,TGTGCCAGCAAACGGGACAGAAACTATGGCTACACCTTC,CASKRDRNYGYTF
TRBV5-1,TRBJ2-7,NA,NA,TGCGCCAGCAGCCCCAGGGGTGTTAAGGACGAGCAGTACTTC,CASSPRGVKDEQYF
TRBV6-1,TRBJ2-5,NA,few,TGTGCCAGCAGGGGGGCAGGGGGGATCGAGACCCAGTACTTC,CASRGAGGIETQYF
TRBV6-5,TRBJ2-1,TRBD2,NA,TGTGCCAGCAGCACGGGACTAGCGGACAATGAGCAGTTCTTC,CASSTGLADNEQFF
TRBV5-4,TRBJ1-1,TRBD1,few,TGTGCCAGCAGCTCGACAGGGCTGAACACTGAAGCTTTCTTT,CASSSTGLNTEAFF
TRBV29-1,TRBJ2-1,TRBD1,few,TGCAGCGTCACATGGGGACAGGTTTACAATGAGCAGTTCTTC,CSVTWGQVYNEQFF
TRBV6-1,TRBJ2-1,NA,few,TGTGCCAGCAGCGAAGACTACCACAATGAGCAGTTCTTC,CASSEDYHNEQFF
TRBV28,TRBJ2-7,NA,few,TGTGCCAGCAGTTTGGAGGTTAGGGACGAGCAGTACTTC,CASSLEVRDEQYF
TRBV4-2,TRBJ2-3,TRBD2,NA,TGTGCCAGCAGCCAAGATGGAACTAGCGGGGGCCGAGATACGCAGTATTTT,CASSQDGTSGGRDTQYF